This T cell receptor (beta chain) was recovered during a study of blood T cell repertoires in COVID-19. Clones were sequenced by immunoSEQ multiplex PCR, and TCRdb holds only the in-frame ones, with some missing. The sample yields 200,000 to 250,000 clones, around four fifths seen once. The CDR3 runs 15 residues. V lost 0 bases to trimming and J lost 0 bases; unmatched junction nucleotides: 2. Germline assignment: CDR1 MNHNS and CDR2 SASEGT. J is TRBJ2-7 and V is TRBV6-1; 7 bases map to TRBD1. The sequencing sample was made of peripheral blood. This receptor was taken from a woman aged 80 or older with active or convalescent COVID-19. The CDR3 loop is CASSEAWTGSYEQYF. In DNA form, the CDR3 reads TGTGCCAGCAGTGAAGCCTGGACAGGCTCCTACGAGCAGTACTTC.